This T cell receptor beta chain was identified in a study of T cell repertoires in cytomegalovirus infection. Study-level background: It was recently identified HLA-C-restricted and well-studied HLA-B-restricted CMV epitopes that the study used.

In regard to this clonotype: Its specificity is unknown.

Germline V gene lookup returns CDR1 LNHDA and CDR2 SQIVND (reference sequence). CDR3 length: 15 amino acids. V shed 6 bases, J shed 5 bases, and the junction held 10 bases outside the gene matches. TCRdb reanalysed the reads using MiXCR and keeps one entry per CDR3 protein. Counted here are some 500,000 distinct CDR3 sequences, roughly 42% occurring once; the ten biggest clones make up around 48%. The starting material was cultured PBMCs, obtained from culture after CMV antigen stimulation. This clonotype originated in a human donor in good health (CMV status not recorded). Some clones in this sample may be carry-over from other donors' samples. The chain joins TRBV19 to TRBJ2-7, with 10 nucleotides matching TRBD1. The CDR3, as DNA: TGTGCCAGTAGCTACGCCGGGACAGGGGATAACGAGCAGTACTTC. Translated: CASSYAGTGDNEQYF.